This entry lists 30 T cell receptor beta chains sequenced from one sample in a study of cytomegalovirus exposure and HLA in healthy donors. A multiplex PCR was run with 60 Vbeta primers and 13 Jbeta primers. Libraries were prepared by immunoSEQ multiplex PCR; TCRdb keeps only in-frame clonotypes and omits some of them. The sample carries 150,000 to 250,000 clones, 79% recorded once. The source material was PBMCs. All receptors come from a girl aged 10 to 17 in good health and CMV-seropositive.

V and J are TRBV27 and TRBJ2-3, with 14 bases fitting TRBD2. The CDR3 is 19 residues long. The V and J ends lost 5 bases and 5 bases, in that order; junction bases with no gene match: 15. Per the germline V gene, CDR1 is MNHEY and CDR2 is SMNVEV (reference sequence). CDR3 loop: CASSRWGTSGGHQEDTQYF. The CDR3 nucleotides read TGTGCCAGCAGTCGCTGGGGGACTAGCGGGGGCCACCAAGAAGATACGCAGTATTTT.

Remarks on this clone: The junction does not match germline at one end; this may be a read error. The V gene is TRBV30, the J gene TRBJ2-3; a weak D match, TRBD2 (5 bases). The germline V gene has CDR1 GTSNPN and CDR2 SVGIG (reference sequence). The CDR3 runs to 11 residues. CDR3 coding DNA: TGTGCCTGGAGTGTACCCGGGGATCCCATTTTC. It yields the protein CAWSVPGDPIF. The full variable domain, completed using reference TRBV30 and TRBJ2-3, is SQTIHQWPATLVQPVGSPLSLECTVEGTSNPNLYWYRQAAGRGLQLLFYSVGIGQISSEVPQNLSASRPQDRQFILSSKKLLLSDSGFYLCAWSVPGDPIFGPGTRLTVL.

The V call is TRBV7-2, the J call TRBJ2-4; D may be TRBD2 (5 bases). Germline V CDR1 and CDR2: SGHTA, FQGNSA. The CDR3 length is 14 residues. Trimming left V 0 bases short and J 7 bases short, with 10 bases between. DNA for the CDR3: TGTGCCAGCAGCTTAGCTTCTAGCAGGAACATTCAGTACTTC. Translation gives CASSLASSRNIQYF.

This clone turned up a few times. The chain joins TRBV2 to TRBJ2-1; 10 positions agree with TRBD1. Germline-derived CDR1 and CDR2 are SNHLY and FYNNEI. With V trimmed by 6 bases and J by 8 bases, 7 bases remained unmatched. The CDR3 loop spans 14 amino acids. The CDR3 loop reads CASRGTGVRDEQFF. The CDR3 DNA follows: TGTGCCAGCAGGGGGACAGGGGTGCGCGATGAGCAGTTCTTC.

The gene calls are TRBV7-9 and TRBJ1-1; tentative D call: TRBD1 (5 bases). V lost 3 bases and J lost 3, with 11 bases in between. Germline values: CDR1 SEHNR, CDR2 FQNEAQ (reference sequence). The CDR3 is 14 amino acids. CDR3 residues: CASSLEQEYTEAFF. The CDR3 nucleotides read TGTGCCAGCAGCTTGGAACAGGAGTACACTGAAGCTTTCTTT.

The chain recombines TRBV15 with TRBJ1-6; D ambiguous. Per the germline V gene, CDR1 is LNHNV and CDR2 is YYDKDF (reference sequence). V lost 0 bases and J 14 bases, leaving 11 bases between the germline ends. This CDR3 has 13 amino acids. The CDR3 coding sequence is TGTGCCACCAGCAGAGATCAAGTCAACTCCCTCCACTTT. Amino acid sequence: CATSRDQVNSLHF.

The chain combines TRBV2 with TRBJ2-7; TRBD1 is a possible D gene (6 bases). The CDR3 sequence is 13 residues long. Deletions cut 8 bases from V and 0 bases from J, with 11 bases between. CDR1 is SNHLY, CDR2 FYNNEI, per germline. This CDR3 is CASRDTSSYEQYF. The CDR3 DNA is TGTGCCAGCCGGGACACCAGCTCCTACGAGCAGTACTTC.

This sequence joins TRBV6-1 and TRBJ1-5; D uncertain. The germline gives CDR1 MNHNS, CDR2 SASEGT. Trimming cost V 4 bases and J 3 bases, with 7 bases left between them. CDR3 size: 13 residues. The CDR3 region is CASSGEDNQPQHF. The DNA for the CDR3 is TGTGCCAGCAGTGGCGAGGACAATCAGCCCCAGCATTTT.

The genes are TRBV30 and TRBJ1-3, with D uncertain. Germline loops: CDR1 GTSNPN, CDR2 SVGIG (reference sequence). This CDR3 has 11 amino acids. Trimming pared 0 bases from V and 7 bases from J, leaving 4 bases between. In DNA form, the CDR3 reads TGTGCCTGGAGTGTTTCGAACACCATATATTTT. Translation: CAWSVSNTIYF.

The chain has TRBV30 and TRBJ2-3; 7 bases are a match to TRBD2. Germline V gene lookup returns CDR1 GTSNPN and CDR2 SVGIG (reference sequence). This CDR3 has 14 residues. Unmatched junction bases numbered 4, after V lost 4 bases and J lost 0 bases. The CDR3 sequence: CAWTGGRSTDTQYF. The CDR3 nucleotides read TGTGCCTGGACCGGGGGGAGAAGCACAGATACGCAGTATTTT.

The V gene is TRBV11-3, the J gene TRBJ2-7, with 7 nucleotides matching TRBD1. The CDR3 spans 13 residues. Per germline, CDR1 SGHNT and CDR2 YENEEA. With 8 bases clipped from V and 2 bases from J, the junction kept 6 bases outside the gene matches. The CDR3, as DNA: TGTGCCAGCGGACAGGTGGCACCCTACGAGCAGTACTTC. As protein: CASGQVAPYEQYF.

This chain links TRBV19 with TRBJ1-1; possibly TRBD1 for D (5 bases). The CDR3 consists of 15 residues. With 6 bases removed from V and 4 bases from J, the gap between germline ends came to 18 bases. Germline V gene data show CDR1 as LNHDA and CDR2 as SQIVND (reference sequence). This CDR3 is CASREVGGPRTEAFF. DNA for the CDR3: TGTGCCAGTAGGGAAGTGGGGGGACCGCGCACTGAAGCTTTCTTT.

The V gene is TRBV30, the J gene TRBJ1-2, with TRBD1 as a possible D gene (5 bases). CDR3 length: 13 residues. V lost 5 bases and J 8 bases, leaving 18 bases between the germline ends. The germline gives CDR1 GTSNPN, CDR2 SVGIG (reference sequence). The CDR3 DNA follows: TGTGCCTGGTGCCAGACAGCTGGTAGCGGCTACACCTTC. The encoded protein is CAWCQTAGSGYTF. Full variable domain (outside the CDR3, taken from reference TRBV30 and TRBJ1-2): SQTIHQWPATLVQPVGSPLSLECTVEGTSNPNLYWYRQAAGRGLQLLFYSVGIGQISSEVPQNLSASRPQDRQFILSSKKLLLSDSGFYLCAWCQTAGSGYTFGSGTRLTVV.

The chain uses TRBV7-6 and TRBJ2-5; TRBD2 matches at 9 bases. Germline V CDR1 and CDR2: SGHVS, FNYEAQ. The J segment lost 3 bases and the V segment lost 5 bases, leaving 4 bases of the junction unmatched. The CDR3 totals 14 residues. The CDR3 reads CASSPLAGEETQYF. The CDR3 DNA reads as TGTGCCAGCAGCCCATTAGCGGGGGAAGAGACCCAGTACTTC. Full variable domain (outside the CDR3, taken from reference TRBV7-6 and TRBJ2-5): GAGVSQSPRYKVTKRGQDVALRCDPISGHVSLYWYRQALGQGPEFLTYFNYEAQQDKSGLPNDRFSAERPEGSISTLTIQRTEQRDSAMYRCASSPLAGEETQYFGPGTRLLVL.

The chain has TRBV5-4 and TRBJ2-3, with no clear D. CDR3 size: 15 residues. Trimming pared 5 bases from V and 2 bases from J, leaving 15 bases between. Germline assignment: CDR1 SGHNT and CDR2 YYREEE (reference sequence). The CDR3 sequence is CASRLSLEYTDTQYF. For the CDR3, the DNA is TGTGCCAGCAGACTTTCGCTGGAGTACACAGATACGCAGTATTTT. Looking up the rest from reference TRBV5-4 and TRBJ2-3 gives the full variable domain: ETGVTQSPTHLIKTRGQQVTLRCSSQSGHNTVSWYQQALGQGPQFIFQYYREEENGRGNFPPRFSGLQFPNYSSELNVNALELDDSALYLCASRLSLEYTDTQYFGPGTRLTVL.

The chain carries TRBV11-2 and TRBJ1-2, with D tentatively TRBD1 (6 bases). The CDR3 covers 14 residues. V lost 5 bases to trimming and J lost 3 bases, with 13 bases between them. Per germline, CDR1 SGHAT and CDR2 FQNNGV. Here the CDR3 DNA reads TGTGCCAGCAGCCCCGGTCAGGGGTACTATGGCTACACCTTC. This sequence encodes CASSPGQGYYGYTF.

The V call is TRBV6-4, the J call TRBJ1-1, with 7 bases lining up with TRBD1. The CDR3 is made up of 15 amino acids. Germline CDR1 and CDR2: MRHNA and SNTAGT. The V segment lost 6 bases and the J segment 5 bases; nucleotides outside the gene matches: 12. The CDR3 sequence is CASRLEGGAGTEAFF. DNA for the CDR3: TGTGCCAGCAGACTGGAAGGGGGCGCAGGGACTGAAGCTTTCTTT.

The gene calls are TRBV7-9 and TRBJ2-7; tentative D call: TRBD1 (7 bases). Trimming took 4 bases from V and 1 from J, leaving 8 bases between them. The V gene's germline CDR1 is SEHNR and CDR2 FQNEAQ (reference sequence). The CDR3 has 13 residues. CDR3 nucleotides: TGTGCCAGCAGCTCAGGGGGGTCCTACGAGCAGTACTTC. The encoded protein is CASSSGGSYEQYF.

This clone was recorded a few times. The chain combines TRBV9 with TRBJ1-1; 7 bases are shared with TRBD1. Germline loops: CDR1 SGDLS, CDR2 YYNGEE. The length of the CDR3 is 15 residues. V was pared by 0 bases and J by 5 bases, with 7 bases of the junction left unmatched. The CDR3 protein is CASSVDEGAWTEAFF. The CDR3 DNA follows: TGTGCCAGCAGCGTAGATGAGGGGGCGTGGACTGAAGCTTTCTTT.

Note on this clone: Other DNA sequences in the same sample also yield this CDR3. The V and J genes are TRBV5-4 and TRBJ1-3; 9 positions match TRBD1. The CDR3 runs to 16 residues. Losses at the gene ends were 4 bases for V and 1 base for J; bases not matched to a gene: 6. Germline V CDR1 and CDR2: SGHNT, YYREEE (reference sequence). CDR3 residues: CASSLAQGASGNTIYF. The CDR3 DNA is TGTGCCAGCAGCCTCGCACAGGGGGCGTCTGGAAACACCATATATTTT.

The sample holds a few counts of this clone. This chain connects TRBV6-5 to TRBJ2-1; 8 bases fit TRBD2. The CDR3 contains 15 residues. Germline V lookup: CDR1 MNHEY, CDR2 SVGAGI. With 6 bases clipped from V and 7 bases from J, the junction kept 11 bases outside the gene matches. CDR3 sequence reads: CASRPGGILSNEQFF. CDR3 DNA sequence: TGTGCCAGCAGACCGGGGGGGATCCTTTCGAATGAGCAGTTCTTC.

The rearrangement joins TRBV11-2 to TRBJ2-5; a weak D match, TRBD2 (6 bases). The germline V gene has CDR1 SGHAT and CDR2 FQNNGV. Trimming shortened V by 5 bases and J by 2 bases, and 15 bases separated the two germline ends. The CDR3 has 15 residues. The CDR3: CASSPRGGSQETQYF. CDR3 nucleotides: TGTGCCAGCAGCCCCCGGGGAGGCTCTCAAGAGACCCAGTACTTC. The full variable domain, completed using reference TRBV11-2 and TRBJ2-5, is EAGVAQSPRYKIIEKRQSVAFWCNPISGHATLYWYQQILGQGPKLLIQFQNNGVVDDSQLPKDRFSAERLKGVDSTLKIQPAKLEDSAVYLCASSPRGGSQETQYFGPGTRLLVL.

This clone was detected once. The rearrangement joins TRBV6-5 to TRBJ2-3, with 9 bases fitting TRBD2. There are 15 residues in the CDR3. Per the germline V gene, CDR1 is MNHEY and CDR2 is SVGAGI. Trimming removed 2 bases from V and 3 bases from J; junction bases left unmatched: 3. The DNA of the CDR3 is TGTGCCAGCAGTTACGGTCTAGCGGGGACAGATACGCAGTATTTT. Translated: CASSYGLAGTDTQYF.

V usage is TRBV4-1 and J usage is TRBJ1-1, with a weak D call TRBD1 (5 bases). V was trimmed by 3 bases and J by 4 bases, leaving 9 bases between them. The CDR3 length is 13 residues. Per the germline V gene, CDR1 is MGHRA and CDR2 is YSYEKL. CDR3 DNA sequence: TGCGCCAGCAGCCATGGGGGGGTCACTGAAGCTTTCTTT. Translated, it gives CASSHGGVTEAFF.

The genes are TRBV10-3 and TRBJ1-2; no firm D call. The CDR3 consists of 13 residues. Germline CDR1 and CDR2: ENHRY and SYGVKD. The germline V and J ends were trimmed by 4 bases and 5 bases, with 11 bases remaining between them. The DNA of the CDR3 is TGTGCCATCAGTGCAGACCCCGGGTATGGCTACACCTTC. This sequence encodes CAISADPGYGYTF.

The CDR3 here is CASSLGVGLAGAEQYF. CDR3 sequence (DNA): TGTGCCAGCAGTTTAGGGGTCGGACTAGCGGGGGCCGAGCAGTACTTC. The J gene is TRBJ2-7, the V gene TRBV27, with TRBD2 matching 13 bases. The CDR3 runs 16 residues. Germline values: CDR1 MNHEY, CDR2 SMNVEV (reference sequence). Losses at the gene ends were 2 bases for V and 6 bases for J; bases not matched to a gene: 7.

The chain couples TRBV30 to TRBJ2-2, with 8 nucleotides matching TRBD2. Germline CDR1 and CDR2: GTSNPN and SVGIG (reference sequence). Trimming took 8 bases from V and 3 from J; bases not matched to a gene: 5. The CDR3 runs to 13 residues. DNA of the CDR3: TGTGCCCGCGGGGGGACCTACACCGGGGAGCTGTTTTTT. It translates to CARGGTYTGELFF.

CDR3 in DNA: TGTGCCAGCAGTTTAGACGGGGGGAGCTATGGCTACACCTTC. Translation gives CASSLDGGSYGYTF. The V gene is TRBV27, the J gene TRBJ1-2, with TRBD1 as a possible D gene (5 bases). The CDR3 loop spans 14 amino acids. Trimming removed 2 bases at V and 4 bases at J, with 11 bases between. Looked up from germline, CDR1 is MNHEY and CDR2 is SMNVEV (reference sequence).

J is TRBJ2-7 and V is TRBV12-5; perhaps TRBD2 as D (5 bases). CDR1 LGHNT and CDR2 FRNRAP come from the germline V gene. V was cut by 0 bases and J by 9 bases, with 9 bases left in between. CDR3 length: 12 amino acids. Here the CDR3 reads CASGLVGGWQYF. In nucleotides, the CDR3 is TGTGCTAGTGGTTTGGTAGGAGGATGGCAGTACTTC.

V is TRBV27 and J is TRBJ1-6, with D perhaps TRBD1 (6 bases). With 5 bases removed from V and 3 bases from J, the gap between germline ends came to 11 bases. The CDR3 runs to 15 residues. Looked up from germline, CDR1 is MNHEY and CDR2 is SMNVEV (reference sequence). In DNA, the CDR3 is TGTGCCAGCAGTCCCCGGACAGTCTATAATTCACCCCTCCACTTT. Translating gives CASSPRTVYNSPLHF.